This T cell receptor beta chain was recorded in a study of blood T cell repertoires in COVID-19. Under the authors' procedure: Cell counts per sample came from amplifying reference gene primers. Here immunoSEQ multiplex PCR was the method, and the copy in TCRdb shows in-frame clones only, minus some. V and J calls plus clone size are reproduced from that table; the DNA served to infer D and trimming. The sample holds over 85,000 clones, 88% seen once. The CDR3 is 14 residues long. V was cut by 7 bases and J by 5 bases, with 18 bases left in between. Per germline, CDR1 MNHNY and CDR2 SVGAGI (reference sequence).

The clonotype originates from an elderly woman with active COVID-19. The chain has TRBV6-6 and TRBJ2-7; TRBD1 is a possible D gene (5 bases). Material for sequencing was peripheral blood. The CDR3 DNA is TGTGCCAGCACCAATCTTCAGGGTAACGACGAGCAGTACTTC. Amino acids: CASTNLQGNDEQYF.